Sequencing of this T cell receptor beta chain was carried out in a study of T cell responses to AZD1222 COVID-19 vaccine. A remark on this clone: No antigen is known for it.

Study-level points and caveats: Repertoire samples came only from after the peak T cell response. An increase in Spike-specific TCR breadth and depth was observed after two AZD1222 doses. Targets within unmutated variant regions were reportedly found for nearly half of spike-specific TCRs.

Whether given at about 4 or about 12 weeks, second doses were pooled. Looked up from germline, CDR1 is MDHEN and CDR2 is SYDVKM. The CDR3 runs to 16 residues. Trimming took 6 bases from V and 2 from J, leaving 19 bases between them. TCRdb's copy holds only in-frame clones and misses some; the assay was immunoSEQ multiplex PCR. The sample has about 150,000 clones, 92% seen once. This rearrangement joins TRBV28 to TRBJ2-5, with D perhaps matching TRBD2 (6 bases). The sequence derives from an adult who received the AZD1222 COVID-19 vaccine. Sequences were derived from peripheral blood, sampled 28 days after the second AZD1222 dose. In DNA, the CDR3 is TGTGCCAGCAGCCCAATTCAGGGCAGCGGGCAAGAGACCCAGTACTTC. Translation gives CASSPIQGSGQETQYF.